Sequencing of this TCR beta chain was carried out in a study of identical twins. CDR3 size: 13 residues. CDR1 is MNHEY and CDR2 is SVGAGI in the germline V gene. V was trimmed by 1 base and J by 9 bases, leaving 12 bases between them. A template switching step contributed a universal primer site, while unique molecular identifiers were present in the cDNA. From the 5' RACE reads, TCRdb called clonotypes with MiXCR, one entry per CDR3 protein. This sample has hundreds of thousands of distinct CDR3 sequences, with about 20% found just once. Healthy Caucasians provided all donations. The study, taken as a whole, reports: The study reached conclusions through statistical analysis that was cross-sectional, not following the same donors.

A remark on this clonotype: Its antigen is undetermined.

This sample also appeared in a second study, on yellow fever vaccine responses in identical twins.

Sequencing input: CD4+ T cells sorted from blood. This receptor was identified in a woman between 18 and 30 years old in good health. The gene calls are TRBV6-5 and TRBJ1-1; D gene ambiguous. CDR3 DNA sequence: TGTGCCAGCAGTTACTACCTCAGCGGTAAAGCTTTCTTT. This sequence encodes CASSYYLSGKAFF.